This T cell receptor beta chain originates from a study of blood T cells in healthy people across ages. Comments on this clonotype: Its antigen is currently unknown.

Points from the study as a whole: The study could not conclusively compare naive and antigen-experienced cells, given its unsorted PBMCs. Estimates of total diversity, which came from one million sequenced T cells, were considered to be underestimates.

This CDR3 contains 15 residues. Germline V gene lookup returns CDR1 SGDLS and CDR2 YYNGEE. Trimming took off 4 bases at V and 4 bases at J, with 17 bases between the two ends. PCR was performed a second time for about 6 to 12 cycles using a sample-barcoded 5' primer and a J-beta primer mix. From each sample, at least 3 million paired-end reads containing CDR3 were obtained. TCRdb passed the 5' RACE reads through MiXCR, listing each CDR3 protein once. Here the sample spans about 940,000 distinct CDR3 sequences, about 48% being singletons. The sequencing sample was made of blood. The chain combines TRBV9 with TRBJ1-2; perhaps TRBD1 as D (6 bases). The sequence was collected from a man in his thirties or forties in good health. CDR3 nucleotides: TGTGCCAGCAGCCCCCGGGCAGGGGCCTCCTATGGCTACACCTTC. Its translation is CASSPRAGASYGYTF.